These 30 T cell receptor beta chains originate from one sample sequenced in a study of T cells in Graves' hyperthyroidism and ophthalmopathy. TCR beta CDR3 sequences were amplified from RNA transcripts. HTBI primers were the set used in a first-round RT-PCR of the TCR CDR3. TCRdb analysed the multiplex PCR reads with MiXCR anew, one entry per CDR3 protein. This table has 750,000 to 950,000 distinct CDR3 sequences, more than 30% appearing once. The specimen sequenced was blood. Receptor source: a man younger than 35 with Graves' hyperthyroidism.

As to this clonotype: A much larger clonotype is one base distant, so this may be a read error. This sequence joins TRBV20-1 and TRBJ2-5; perhaps D is TRBD1 or TRBD2 (5 bases each). V lost 5 bases, J lost 7 bases, and 14 bases lay in between. CDR1 is DFQATT and CDR2 is SNEGSKA in the germline V gene (reference sequence). The CDR3 is 12 amino acids. This chain's CDR3 is CSAGRDDGTQYF. The DNA of the CDR3 is TGCAGTGCTGGACGGGACGACGGGACCCAGTACTTC.

This clonotype was seen repeatedly, ten times or more. This chain links TRBV29-1 with TRBJ1-2; unclear D gene. This CDR3 is 11 amino acids long. Per germline, CDR1 SQVTM and CDR2 ANQGSEA. V was shortened by 4 bases and J by 6 bases, with 9 bases between the two germline ends. CDR3 in amino acids: CSVVSGNGYTF. The DNA of the CDR3 is TGCAGCGTTGTGTCCGGGAATGGCTACACCTTC.

The chain recombines TRBV10-3 with TRBJ2-7; D remains unclear. The J call may be incorrect, as the DNA end agrees better with TRBJ2-1. Germline CDR1 reads ENHRY; CDR2 reads SYGVKD. The CDR3 totals 13 residues. The CDR3 sequence: CAISPDGYNEQFF. The CDR3 nucleotides read TGTGCCATCAGTCCTGACGGCTACAATGAGCAGTTCTTC.

As to this clonotype: This may stem from a read error, because a much larger clone lies one nucleotide away. CDR3: CAISESPAVNRGEELFF. The CDR3 region has the DNA TGTGCCATCAGTGAGTCTCCTGCCGTTAATCGCGGCGAGGAGCTGTTTTTT. The rearrangement uses TRBV10-3 and TRBJ2-2, with unresolved D. The CDR3 runs 17 residues. Germline V gene data show CDR1 as ENHRY and CDR2 as SYGVKD. V was clipped by 0 bases and J by 10 bases, with 21 bases between them.

There are a few counts of this clonotype. This sequence joins TRBV9 and TRBJ1-3; the match to TRBD1 covers 8 bases. The V segment lost 3 bases and the J segment 0 bases; nucleotides outside the gene matches: 2. The CDR3 extends over 15 amino acids. Germline V gene data show CDR1 as SGDLS and CDR2 as YYNGEE. CDR3 loop: CASSGQGRSGNTIYF. CDR3 coding DNA: TGTGCCAGCAGCGGACAGGGGCGCTCTGGAAACACCATATATTTT. The complete variable domain, with remaining parts taken from reference TRBV9 and TRBJ1-3, reads DSGVTQTPKHLITATGQRVTLRCSPRSGDLSVYWYQQSLDQGLQFLIQYYNGEERAKGNILERFSAQQFPDLHSELNLSSLELGDSALYFCASSGQGRSGNTIYFGEGSWLTVV.

Ten or more counts support this clonotype. The V call is TRBV12-3 or TRBV12-4, the J call TRBJ1-3, with D hard to call. The ends were cut back, 7 bases at V and 4 bases at J, with 8 bases in the middle. CDR3 length: 12 amino acids. The CDR3 loop reads CASTLPGNTIYF. CDR3 nucleotide sequence: TGTGCCAGCACCCTTCCCGGAAACACCATATATTTT.

The chain couples TRBV25-1 to TRBJ2-5; D is possibly TRBD1 (6 bases). The V end was cut by 7 bases, the J end by 0 bases, with 9 bases between. CDR3 length: 13 residues. Germline V gene sequence: CDR1 MGHDK, CDR2 SYGVNS. The CDR3 coding sequence is TGTGCCAGCAATCAGGGGAACCAAGAGACCCAGTACTTC. Translating it yields CASNQGNQETQYF.

This chain connects TRBV6-5 to TRBJ1-1; D unclear. V was shortened by 2 bases and J by 2 bases, with 15 bases between the two germline ends. There are 16 residues in the CDR3. Germline V gene sequence: CDR1 MNHEY, CDR2 SVGAGI. CDR3 residues: CASSYHIGLINTEAFF. The CDR3 DNA sequence: TGTGCCAGCAGTTACCATATTGGACTCATCAACACTGAAGCTTTCTTT.

Written as DNA, the CDR3 is TGTGCCAGCAGCCGGGGGGGGCGGGGGAGTACAGATACGCAGTATTTT. This codes for CASSRGGRGSTDTQYF. The rearrangement links TRBV5-5 to TRBJ2-3; 8 bases agree with TRBD2. Looked up from germline, CDR1 is SGHKS and CDR2 is YYEKEE (reference sequence). This CDR3 has 16 amino acids. Germline trimming cut 4 bases from V and 3 bases from J; bases unmatched to any gene: 10.

As to this clonotype: A read error may account for a junction end that differs from germline. The genes are TRBV11-1 and TRBJ2-7; perhaps TRBD2 as D (6 bases). CDR3 size: 14 residues. The germline V gene has CDR1 SGHAT and CDR2 FQDESV (reference sequence). CDR3 nucleotide sequence: TGCGCCAGCAGCCAAAGAGTGGGGGACTCCGAGCAGTACTTC. This gives the protein CASSQRVGDSEQYF.

In its sample, this clonotype was seen many times. The chain carries TRBV2 and TRBJ2-7; D gene ambiguous. The germline CDR1 and CDR2 sequences are SNHLY and FYNNEI. Between the trimmed V and J ends, which lost 2 bases and 7 bases, there was a span of 12 bases. The CDR3 sequence is 13 residues long. In nucleotides, the CDR3 is TGTGCCAGCAGTGAAAATGGGTACGGGGAGCAGTACTTC. Protein sequence: CASSENGYGEQYF.

This chain links TRBV3-1 with TRBJ2-5; D is perhaps TRBD1 (6 bases). The CDR3 totals 12 residues. CDR1 and CDR2 from the germline V gene are LGHDT and YNNKEL (reference sequence). Trimming left V 2 bases short and J 9 bases short, with 10 bases between. As DNA, the CDR3 is TGTGCCAGCAGCCAATGGGGGCAGCCCCAGTACTTC. Its translation is CASSQWGQPQYF.

At least ten counts were recorded for this clonotype. The chain joins TRBV10-3 to TRBJ1-1; D may be TRBD1 (5 bases). Per the germline V gene, CDR1 is ENHRY and CDR2 is SYGVKD. Trimming removed 4 bases at V and 7 bases at J, with 10 bases between. The CDR3 has 12 residues. The CDR3 nucleotides read TGTGCCATCAGTGGCGACAGTCTTGAAGCTTTCTTT. This gives the protein CAISGDSLEAFF.

The CDR3 DNA is TGCAGTGCTAGAGATATGGGGCCTGAAGCTTTCTTT. It translates to CSARDMGPEAFF. The chain employs TRBV20-1 and TRBJ1-1; D is possibly TRBD1 (5 bases). The CDR3 runs to 12 residues. With 0 bases removed from V and 6 bases from J, the gap between germline ends came to 8 bases. Germline V CDR1 and CDR2: DFQATT, SNEGSKA (reference sequence).

At least ten counts were recorded for this clonotype. The CDR3, as DNA: TGTGCCAGCAGCTCCTCCGTAGGGGGGAACTACGAGCAGTACTTC. The encoded protein is CASSSSVGGNYEQYF. The J gene is TRBJ2-7, the V gene TRBV7-6; D may correspond to TRBD1 or TRBD2 (6 bases each). Germline lookup yields CDR1 SGHVS and CDR2 FNYEAQ. V lost 4 bases and J lost 3, with 16 bases in between. The CDR3 totals 15 residues.

The rearrangement uses TRBV10-3 and TRBJ2-7; D possibly corresponds to TRBD2 (5 bases). Germline CDR1 reads ENHRY; CDR2 reads SYGVKD. The CDR3 is 15 amino acids. The V end was cut by 10 bases, the J end by 4 bases, with 23 bases between. Here the CDR3 DNA reads TGTGCCAGCACCCTGGACTCCCCCGGGCCATACGAGCAGTACTTC. Amino acid sequence: CASTLDSPGPYEQYF.

CDR3 DNA sequence: TGCAGTGCTAATGCGGGAGGGCCGCGGGAGACCCAGTACTTC. This codes for CSANAGGPRETQYF. This chain connects TRBV20-1 to TRBJ2-5; 9 nucleotides match TRBD2. The CDR3 spans 14 residues. The junction had 8 bases not matched to a gene; V was cut back by 4 bases and J by 5 bases. Germline V gives CDR1 DFQATT, CDR2 SNEGSKA (reference sequence).

This clonotype showed up many times. The chain links TRBV10-3 to TRBJ1-2; a weak D match, TRBD1 (5 bases). The CDR3 contains 15 residues. Germline CDR1 reads ENHRY; CDR2 reads SYGVKD. Trimming pared 6 bases from V and 2 bases from J, leaving 16 bases between. The CDR3 sequence is CAIRTGQENNYGYTF. In DNA form, the CDR3 reads TGTGCCATCAGAACAGGACAAGAGAACAACTATGGCTACACCTTC.

This clonotype was counted only a few times. The chain joins TRBV7-2 to TRBJ2-7, with 9 bases fitting TRBD1. Germline V lookup: CDR1 SGHTA, CDR2 FQGNSA. Trimming at V came to 5 bases and at J to 4 bases, leaving 9 bases not matched to a gene. The CDR3 is 15 amino acids. The CDR3 loop is CASSDRGIRSYEQYF. CDR3 nucleotide sequence: TGTGCCAGCAGCGACAGGGGGATAAGGAGTTACGAGCAGTACTTC.

The chain couples TRBV20-1 to TRBJ2-2; TRBD2 matches 8 bases. The germline V gene has CDR1 DFQATT and CDR2 SNEGSKA (reference sequence). The length of the CDR3 is 13 residues. Here the CDR3 reads CSGGASNTGELFF. The CDR3 region has the DNA TGCAGCGGGGGGGCTTCGAACACCGGGGAGCTGTTTTTT.

This clonotype has at least ten counts. This chain uses TRBV20-1 with TRBJ2-5, with D perhaps TRBD1 (5 bases). The germline V gene encodes CDR1 DFQATT and CDR2 SNEGSKA (reference sequence). CDR3 length: 12 amino acids. The V and J ends lost 3 bases and 5 bases respectively, with 10 bases between them. CDR3 sequence (DNA): TGCAGTGCTAGTCAGGGTGGGGAGACCCAGTACTTC. Translating it yields CSASQGGETQYF.

The chain couples TRBV25-1 to TRBJ2-5; perhaps TRBD1 as D (5 bases). The CDR3 consists of 14 residues. CDR1 is MGHDK, CDR2 SYGVNS, per germline. V was trimmed by 5 bases and J by 0 bases, leaving 10 bases between them. CDR3 loop: CASSTQVYQETQYF. CDR3 coding DNA: TGTGCCAGCAGTACACAGGTGTACCAAGAGACCCAGTACTTC. The whole variable domain, filled in from reference TRBV25-1 and TRBJ2-5, reads EADIYQTPRYLVIGTGKKITLECSQTMGHDKMYWYQQDPGMELHLIHYSYGVNSTEKGDLSSESTVSRIRTEHFPLTLESARPSHTSQYLCASSTQVYQETQYFGPGTRLLVL.

This clonotype was picked up many times. One end of the junction fails to match germline, which may point to a read error. J is TRBJ2-5 and V is TRBV7-7; D could derive from TRBD1 or TRBD2 (5 bases each). Germline CDR1 and CDR2: SSHAT and FNYEAQ (reference sequence). This CDR3 is built from 13 residues. The CDR3 nucleotides are TGTGCTAGCAGCCCCCAAGGGACGGGGACCCAGTACTTC. Translated: CASSPQGTGTQYF.

This clonotype has only a few counts. The chain has TRBV20-1 and TRBJ2-2, with D possibly being TRBD1 (5 bases). V was clipped by 8 bases and J by 5 bases, with 15 bases between them. CDR1 and CDR2 (germline): DFQATT, SNEGSKA (reference sequence). The CDR3 sequence is 13 residues long. CDR3 residues: CSFLSGLTGELFF. As DNA, the CDR3 is TGCAGTTTCCTATCAGGGTTGACCGGGGAGCTGTTTTTT.

This clonotype came up many times. The chain uses TRBV19 and TRBJ2-5; tentatively, D is TRBD1 (6 bases). Between the trimmed V and J ends, which lost 6 bases and 5 bases, there was a span of 16 bases. The CDR3 extends over 14 amino acids. CDR1 is LNHDA and CDR2 is SQIVND in the germline V gene (reference sequence). The CDR3 DNA is TGTGCCAGTAGCTCGGAAACAGGGCGTGAGACCCAGTACTTC. Translation gives CASSSETGRETQYF.

In this sample, this clonotype turned up a few times. The genes are TRBV4-3 and TRBJ1-1; D not certain. This CDR3 contains 16 residues. The ends were cut back, 5 bases at V and 3 bases at J, with 19 bases in the middle. Germline assignment: CDR1 LGHNA and CDR2 YSLEER. The CDR3 sequence: CASSYHLRAWDTEAFF. Here the CDR3 DNA reads TGCGCCAGCAGCTACCATCTGAGGGCGTGGGACACTGAAGCTTTCTTT.

Many counts were recorded for this clonotype. The rearrangement uses TRBV7-2 and TRBJ1-4; no firm D call. V was cut by 4 bases and J by 8 bases, with 11 bases left in between. CDR1 and CDR2 (germline): SGHTA, FQGNSA. CDR3 size: 13 residues. CDR3 nucleotide sequence: TGTGCCAGCAGCTCCTGGTTGGGCGAAAAACTGTTTTTT. Protein: CASSSWLGEKLFF. The full variable domain, completed using reference TRBV7-2 and TRBJ1-4, is GAGVSQSPSNKVTEKGKDVELRCDPISGHTALYWYRQSLGQGLEFLIYFQGNSAPDKSGLPSDRFSAERTGGSVSTLTIQRTQQEDSAVYLCASSSWLGEKLFFGSGTQLSVL.

This clonotype was seen repeatedly, ten times or more. The V gene is TRBV19, the J gene TRBJ1-1; 9 bases are a match to TRBD1. The CDR3 covers 15 residues. V was clipped by 3 bases and J by 0 bases; unmatched bases: 2. Germline values: CDR1 LNHDA, CDR2 SQIVND (reference sequence). Here the CDR3 DNA reads TGTGCCAGTAGTATTTGGACAGGGGTGAACACTGAAGCTTTCTTT. It yields the protein CASSIWTGVNTEAFF.

The J gene is TRBJ1-2, the V gene TRBV6-5; 9 bases are a match to TRBD1. Losses at the gene ends were 5 bases for V and 7 bases for J; bases not matched to a gene: 8. Germline V lookup: CDR1 MNHEY, CDR2 SVGAGI. This CDR3 region has 14 residues. CDR3 loop: CASSARGTGSGYTF. Here the CDR3 DNA reads TGTGCCAGCAGTGCCCGAGGGACAGGGAGTGGCTACACCTTC.

V gene TRBV7-2 combines with J gene TRBJ2-7; 10 bases fit TRBD2. With 5 bases clipped from V and 3 bases from J, the junction kept 16 bases outside the gene matches. CDR3 length equals 18 residues. CDR1 and CDR2 from the germline V gene are SGHTA and FQGNSA. CDR3 in amino acids: CASSQDVGSGGPLYEQYF. The CDR3, as DNA: TGTGCCAGCAGCCAAGATGTCGGTAGCGGGGGGCCACTCTACGAGCAGTACTTC.